This T cell receptor beta chain was captured in a study of T cell changes during pregnancy in multiple sclerosis. Germline CDR1 is SGHVS and CDR2 is FNYEAQ. Trimming cost V 3 bases and J 4 bases; bases outside gene matches: 4. This CDR3 has 15 amino acids. Method: immunoSEQ multiplex PCR; TCRdb's copy keeps in-frame clones and lacks some. The sample has roughly 39,000 clones, approximately 90% seen once. This sequence originates from a female donor with multiple sclerosis, enrolled in a pregnancy study. The input for sequencing was CD4+ T cells from peripheral blood mononuclear cells, taken before pregnancy. V gene TRBV7-6 combines with J gene TRBJ2-7; 12 nucleotides agree with TRBD2. For the CDR3, the DNA is TGTGCCAGCAGCTTTGCCGGGACTAGCGGGTACGAGCAGTACTTC. Amino acid sequence: CASSFAGTSGYEQYF.